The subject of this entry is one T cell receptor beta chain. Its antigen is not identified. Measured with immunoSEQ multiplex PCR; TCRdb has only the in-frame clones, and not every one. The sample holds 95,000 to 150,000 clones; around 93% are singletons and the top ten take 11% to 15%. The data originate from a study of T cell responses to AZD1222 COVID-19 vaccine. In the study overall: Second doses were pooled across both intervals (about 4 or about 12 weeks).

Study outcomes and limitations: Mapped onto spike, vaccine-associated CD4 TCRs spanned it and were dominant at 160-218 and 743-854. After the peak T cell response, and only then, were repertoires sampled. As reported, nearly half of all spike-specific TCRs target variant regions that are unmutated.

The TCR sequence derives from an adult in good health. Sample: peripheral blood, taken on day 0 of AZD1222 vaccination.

The CDR3 nucleotides read TGTGCCAGCAGCTTGAGGACAGGTGGGATTTACACTGAAGCTTTCTTT. Translating gives CASSLRTGGIYTEAFF. The chain has TRBV5-6 and TRBJ1-1, with 7 nucleotides matching TRBD1. V was clipped by 1 base and J by 3 bases; unmatched bases: 9. The CDR3 extends over 16 amino acids. In germline, CDR1 is SGHDT, CDR2 YYEEEE.